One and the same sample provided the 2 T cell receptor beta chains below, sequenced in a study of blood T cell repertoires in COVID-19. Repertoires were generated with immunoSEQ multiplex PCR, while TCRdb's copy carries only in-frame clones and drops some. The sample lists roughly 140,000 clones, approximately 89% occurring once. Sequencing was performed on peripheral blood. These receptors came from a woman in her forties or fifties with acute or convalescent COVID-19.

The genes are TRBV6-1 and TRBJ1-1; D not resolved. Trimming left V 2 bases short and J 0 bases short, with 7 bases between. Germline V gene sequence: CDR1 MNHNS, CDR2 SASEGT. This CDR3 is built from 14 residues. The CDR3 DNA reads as TGTGCCAGCAGTGAACAGGACTTGAACACTGAAGCTTTCTTT. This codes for CASSEQDLNTEAFF.

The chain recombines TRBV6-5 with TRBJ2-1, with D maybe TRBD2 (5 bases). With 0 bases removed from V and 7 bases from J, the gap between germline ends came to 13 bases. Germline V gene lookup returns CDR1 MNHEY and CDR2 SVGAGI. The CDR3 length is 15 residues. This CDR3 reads CASSYSSHGDNEQFF. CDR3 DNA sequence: TGTGCCAGCAGTTACTCGTCTCACGGGGATAATGAGCAGTTCTTC.